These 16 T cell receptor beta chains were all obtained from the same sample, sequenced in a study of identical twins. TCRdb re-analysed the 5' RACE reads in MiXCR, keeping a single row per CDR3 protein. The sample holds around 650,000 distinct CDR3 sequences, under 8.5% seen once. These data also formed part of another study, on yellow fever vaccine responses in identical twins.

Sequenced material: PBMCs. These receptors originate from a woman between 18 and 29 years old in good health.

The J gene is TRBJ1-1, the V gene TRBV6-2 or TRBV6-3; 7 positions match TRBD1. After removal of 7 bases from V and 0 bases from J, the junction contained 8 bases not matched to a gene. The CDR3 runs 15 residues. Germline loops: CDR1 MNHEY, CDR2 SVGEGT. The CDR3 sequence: CASNNYRGMNTEAFF. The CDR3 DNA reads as TGTGCCAGCAACAATTACAGGGGCATGAACACTGAAGCTTTCTTT.

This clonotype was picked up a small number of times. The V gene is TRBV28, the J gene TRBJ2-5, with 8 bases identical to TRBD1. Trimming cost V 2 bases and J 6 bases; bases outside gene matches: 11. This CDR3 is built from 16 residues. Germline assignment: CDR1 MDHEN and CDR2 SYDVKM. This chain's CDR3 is CASSLLGQDADKTQYF. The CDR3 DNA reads TGTGCCAGCAGTTTACTGGGACAGGACGCGGATAAGACCCAGTACTTC.

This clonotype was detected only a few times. The CDR3, as DNA: TGCAGTGAAGGGTTGGCGGGGGATACGCAGTATTTT. Translating it yields CSEGLAGDTQYF. The rearrangement uses TRBV20-1 and TRBJ2-3, with a possible D match to TRBD2 (6 bases). The length of the CDR3 is 12 residues. V shed 7 bases and J shed 6 bases, with 14 bases lying between them. The germline gives CDR1 DFQATT, CDR2 SNEGSKA (reference sequence).

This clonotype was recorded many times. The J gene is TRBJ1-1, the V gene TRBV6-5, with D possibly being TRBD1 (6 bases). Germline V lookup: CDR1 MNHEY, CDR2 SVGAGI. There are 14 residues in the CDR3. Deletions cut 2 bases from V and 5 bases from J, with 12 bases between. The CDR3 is CASSYKGGSTEAFF. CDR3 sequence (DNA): TGTGCCAGCAGTTACAAGGGGGGAAGTACTGAAGCTTTCTTT.

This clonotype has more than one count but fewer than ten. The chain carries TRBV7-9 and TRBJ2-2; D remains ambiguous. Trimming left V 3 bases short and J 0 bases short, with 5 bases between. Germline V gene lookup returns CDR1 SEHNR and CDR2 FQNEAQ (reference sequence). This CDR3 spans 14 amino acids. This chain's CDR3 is CASSFQSNTGELFF. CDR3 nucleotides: TGTGCCAGCAGCTTTCAGTCGAACACCGGGGAGCTGTTTTTT.

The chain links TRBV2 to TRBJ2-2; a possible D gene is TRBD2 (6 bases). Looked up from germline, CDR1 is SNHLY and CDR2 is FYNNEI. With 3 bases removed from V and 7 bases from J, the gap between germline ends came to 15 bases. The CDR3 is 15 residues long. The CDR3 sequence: CASSESGLAIGELFF. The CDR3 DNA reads TGTGCCAGCAGTGAGAGTGGTCTAGCGATCGGGGAGCTGTTTTTT.

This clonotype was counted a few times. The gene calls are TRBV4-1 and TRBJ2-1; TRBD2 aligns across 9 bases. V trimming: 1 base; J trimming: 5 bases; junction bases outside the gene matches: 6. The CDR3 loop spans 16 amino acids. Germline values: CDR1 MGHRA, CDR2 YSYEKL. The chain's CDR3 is CASSQVAGALDNEQFF. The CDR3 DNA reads TGCGCCAGCAGCCAAGTAGCGGGAGCATTAGACAATGAGCAGTTCTTC.

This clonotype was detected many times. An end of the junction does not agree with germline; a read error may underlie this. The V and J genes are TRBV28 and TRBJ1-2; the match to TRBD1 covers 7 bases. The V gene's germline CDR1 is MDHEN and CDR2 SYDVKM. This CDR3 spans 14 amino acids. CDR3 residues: CASTRQGDNSGYTF. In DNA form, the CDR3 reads TGTGCCAGCACCCGACAGGGTGATAACTCTGGCTACACCTTC.

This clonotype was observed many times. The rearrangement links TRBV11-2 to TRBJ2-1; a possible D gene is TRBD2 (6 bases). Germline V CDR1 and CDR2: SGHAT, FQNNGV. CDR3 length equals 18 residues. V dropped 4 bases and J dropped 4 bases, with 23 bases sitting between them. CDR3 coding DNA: TGTGCCAGCAGCTCAATCCTTCGGGGGAGACAAGCTTACAATGAGCAGTTCTTC. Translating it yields CASSSILRGRQAYNEQFF.

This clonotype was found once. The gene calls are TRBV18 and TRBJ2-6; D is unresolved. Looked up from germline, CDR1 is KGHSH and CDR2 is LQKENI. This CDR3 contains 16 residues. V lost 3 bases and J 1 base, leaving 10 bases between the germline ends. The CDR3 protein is CASSPKTFSGANVLTF. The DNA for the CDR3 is TGTGCCAGCTCACCTAAGACATTTTCTGGGGCCAACGTCCTGACTTTC.

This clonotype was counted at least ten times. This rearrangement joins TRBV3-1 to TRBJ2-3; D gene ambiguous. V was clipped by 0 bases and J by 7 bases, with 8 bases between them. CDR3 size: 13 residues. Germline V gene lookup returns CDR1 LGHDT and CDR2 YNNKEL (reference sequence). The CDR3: CASSQDKGHTQYF. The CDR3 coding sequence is TGTGCCAGCAGCCAAGACAAGGGCCATACGCAGTATTTT.

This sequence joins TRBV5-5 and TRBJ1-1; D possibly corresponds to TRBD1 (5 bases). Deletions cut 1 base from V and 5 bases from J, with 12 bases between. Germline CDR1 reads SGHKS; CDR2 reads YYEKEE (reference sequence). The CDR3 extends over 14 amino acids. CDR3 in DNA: TGTGCCAGCAGCTTGTATTGGCAGGGTACTGAAGCTTTCTTT. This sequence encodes CASSLYWQGTEAFF. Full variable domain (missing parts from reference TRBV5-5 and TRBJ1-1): DAGVTQSPTHLIKTRGQQVTLRCSPISGHKSVSWYQQVLGQGPQFIFQYYEKEERGRGNFPDRFSARQFPNYSSELNVNALLLGDSALYLCASSLYWQGTEAFFGQGTRLTVV.

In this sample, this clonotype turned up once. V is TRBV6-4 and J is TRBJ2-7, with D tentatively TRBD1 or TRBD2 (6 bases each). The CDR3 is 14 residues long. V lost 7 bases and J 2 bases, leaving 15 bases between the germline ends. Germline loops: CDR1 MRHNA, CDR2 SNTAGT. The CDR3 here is CASTQRGEPYEQYV. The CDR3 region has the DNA TGTGCCAGCACCCAAAGGGGGGAGCCCTACGAGCAGTACGTC.

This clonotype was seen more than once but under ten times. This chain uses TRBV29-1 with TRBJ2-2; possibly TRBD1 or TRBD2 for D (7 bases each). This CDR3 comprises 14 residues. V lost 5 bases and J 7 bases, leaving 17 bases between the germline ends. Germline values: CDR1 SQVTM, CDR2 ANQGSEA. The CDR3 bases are TGCAGCGTTCTCCTGGGAGGGGGCAACGGGGAGCTGTTTTTT. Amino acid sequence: CSVLLGGGNGELFF.

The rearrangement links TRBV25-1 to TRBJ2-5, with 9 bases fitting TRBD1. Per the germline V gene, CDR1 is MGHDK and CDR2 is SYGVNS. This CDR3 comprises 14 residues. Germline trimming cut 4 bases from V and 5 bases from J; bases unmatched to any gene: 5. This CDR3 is CASSVTGGSETQYF. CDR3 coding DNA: TGTGCCAGCAGTGTGACAGGGGGATCGGAGACCCAGTACTTC. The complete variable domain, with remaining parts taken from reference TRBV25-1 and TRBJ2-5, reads EADIYQTPRYLVIGTGKKITLECSQTMGHDKMYWYQQDPGMELHLIHYSYGVNSTEKGDLSSESTVSRIRTEHFPLTLESARPSHTSQYLCASSVTGGSETQYFGPGTRLLVL.

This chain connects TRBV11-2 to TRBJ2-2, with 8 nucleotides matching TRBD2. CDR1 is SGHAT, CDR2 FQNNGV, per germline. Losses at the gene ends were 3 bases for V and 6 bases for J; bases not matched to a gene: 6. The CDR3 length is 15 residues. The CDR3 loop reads CASSLVLAGPGELFF. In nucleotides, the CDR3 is TGTGCCAGCAGCTTGGTGCTAGCGGGCCCCGGGGAGCTGTTTTTT.